The clone carrying this T cell receptor beta chain was seen more than once but under ten times. Its target is unknown. V was cut by 2 bases and J by 8 bases, with 7 bases left in between. The germline V gene encodes CDR1 SGHNT and CDR2 YYREEE (reference sequence). The CDR3 has 11 residues. The record originates from a study of somatic mutations in cytotoxic T cells in rheumatoid arthritis. In the authors' workflow: Published virus-specific TCRB sequences were rarely matched by patient CD8+ clones larger than 1%. Method: immunoSEQ multiplex PCR; TCRdb's copy keeps in-frame clones and lacks some. The V and J calls and the clone size are those of that table, but D and trimming were determined from the DNA. The table includes approximately 7,000 clones, 75% detected once. Once isolated by positive magnetic bead selection, the CD4+ and CD8+ cells had their purity checked by flow cytometry. Notes on the study in general: The top CD8+ clone topped 20% of CD8+ cells in about an eighth of the 65 patients.

This receptor was taken from an adult with rheumatoid arthritis. Material for sequencing was CD8+ T cells sorted from blood. The J gene is TRBJ1-1, the V gene TRBV5-4; D remains ambiguous. Written as DNA, the CDR3 is TGTGCCAGCAGCTTAGTGGGGGAAGCTTTCTTT. Protein: CASSLVGEAFF.